The present entry profiles one T cell receptor beta chain with its context. J gave up 1 base and V 0 bases, and 6 bases lay outside the gene matches. Germline loops: CDR1 LGHNA, CDR2 YSLEER. This CDR3 spans 17 amino acids. In the original workflow: Amplification of reference gene primers was used by the study to estimate nucleated cell counts. Using immunoSEQ multiplex PCR, the repertoire was profiled, and TCRdb retains in-frame clones only, with some absent. V, J and clone size derive from that table, while D and trimming were established from the DNA sequence. The data hold approximately 220,000 clones, with 65% to 85% observed a single time. These data originate in a study of blood T cell repertoires in COVID-19. Study-level background: COVID-19 samples from acute and convalescent phases originated in the United States, Italy and Spain. PBMCs, B-cell-depleted T cells, or T cells provided the cDNA or gDNA that made up the material.

The sequence was collected from a woman older than 75 with acute or convalescent COVID-19. The rearrangement uses TRBV4-3 and TRBJ2-3; 8 nucleotides align to TRBD2. The sequenced sample consisted of peripheral blood. The CDR3 region is CASSQDTGAGGTDTQYF. The CDR3, as DNA: TGCGCCAGCAGCCAAGATACGGGAGCGGGGGGCACAGATACGCAGTATTTT.